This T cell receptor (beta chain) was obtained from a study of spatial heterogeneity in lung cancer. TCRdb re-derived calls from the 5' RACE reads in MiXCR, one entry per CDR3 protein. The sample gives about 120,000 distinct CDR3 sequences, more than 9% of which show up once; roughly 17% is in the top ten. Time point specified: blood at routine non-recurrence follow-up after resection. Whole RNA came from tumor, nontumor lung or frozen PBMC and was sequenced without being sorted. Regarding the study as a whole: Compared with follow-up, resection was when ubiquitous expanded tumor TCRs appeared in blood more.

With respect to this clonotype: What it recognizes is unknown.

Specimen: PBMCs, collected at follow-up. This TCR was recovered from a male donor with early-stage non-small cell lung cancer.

Written as DNA, the CDR3 is TGCGCCAGCAGTGAGTCGATTTTCCGATCCAGGAGGGACACCGGGGAGCTGTTTTTT. Amino acids: CASSESIFRSRRDTGELFF. The genes are TRBV10-2 and TRBJ2-2, with TRBD2 as a possible D gene (6 bases). The V gene's germline CDR1 is WSHSY and CDR2 SAAADI. This CDR3 spans 19 amino acids. The V end was cut by 0 bases, the J end by 3 bases, with 20 bases between.